Sequencing of this T cell receptor (beta chain) was carried out in a study of OX40 agonist ivuxolimab in advanced cancers. Across the whole study: An agonistic human IgG2 monoclonal antibody against OX40 (CD134) was given. Every 2 weeks, ivuxolimab was infused into the patients intravenously at between 0.01 and 10 mg/kg. Study conclusions and caveats: Certain nonresponders additionally had low normalized T-cell clonal expansion.

There are 14 residues in the CDR3. Trimming shortened V by 2 bases and J by 3 bases, and 8 bases separated the two germline ends. Germline V gene lookup returns CDR1 MNHNY and CDR2 SVGAGI (reference sequence). Concerning this clone: The antigen is not known.

The data were produced by immunoSEQ multiplex PCR, yet TCRdb's version contains in-frame clones alone and is incomplete. The profile covers over 55,000 clones, with 70% to 90% appearing a single time and 3.5% to 5% taken by the ten largest. J is TRBJ1-3 and V is TRBV6-6; possible D gene TRBD1, 5 bases. The sequencing here drew on CD4+ or CD8+ T cells sorted from blood, taken in a trial of the OX40 agonist ivuxolimab. The clonotype comes from an adult with an advanced solid tumor such as melanoma, head and neck, liver or kidney cancer. The CDR3 coding sequence is TGTGCCAGCAGTTACGGGGGGATTGGAAACACCATATATTTT. Protein product: CASSYGGIGNTIYF.